A single sample is the source of the 2 T cell receptor beta chains below, sequenced in a study of blood T cell repertoires in COVID-19. The data were produced by immunoSEQ multiplex PCR, yet TCRdb's version contains in-frame clones alone and is incomplete. The sample lists about 100,000 clones; 70% to 90% were seen once. Sequenced: peripheral blood. The receptors shown here come from a human donor in a cohort sampled during active COVID-19.

This chain connects TRBV5-1 to TRBJ2-7; tentative D call: TRBD2 (6 bases). Germline CDR1 and CDR2: SGHRS and YFSETQ. Trimming cost V 5 bases and J 2 bases, with 17 bases left between them. CDR3 length: 15 residues. CDR3: CASRSPGTETYEQYF. DNA for the CDR3: TGCGCCAGCAGATCACCCGGGACTGAAACCTACGAGCAGTACTTC.

V is TRBV29-1 and J is TRBJ2-7; possibly TRBD2 for D (6 bases). Deletions cut 6 bases from V and 6 bases from J, with 15 bases between. Germline V gene sequence: CDR1 SQVTM, CDR2 ANQGSEA. The CDR3 runs 12 residues. Here the CDR3 reads CSVGGAPREQYF. CDR3 DNA: TGCAGCGTCGGGGGAGCTCCTCGCGAGCAGTACTTC.